The source of this T cell receptor beta chain is a study of OX40 agonist ivuxolimab in advanced cancers. Across the whole study: Having had anti-PD-1, anti-PD-L1 or anti-CTLA-4 therapy before was allowed, and roughly 40% had some. Three individuals attained partial responses, comprising one hepatocellular carcinoma case and two cutaneous melanoma cases.

Study-wide results and limits: The expanded peripheral T cells' antigen specificity was not determined. Doses of 0.1 to 3.0 mg/kg were accompanied by clonal expansion of CD4+ and CD8+ blood T cells by week 6.

A word on this clone: Its antigen is still unknown.

Trimming stripped 8 bases from V and 2 bases from J, with 12 bases between. CDR1 and CDR2 (germline): MNHEY, SVGAGI. The CDR3 has 14 amino acids. Profiled with immunoSEQ multiplex PCR; TCRdb holds only in-frame clones, not every one. Among about 75,000 clones listed, roughly nine tenths were seen once. The chain uses TRBV6-5 and TRBJ2-2, with a weak D call TRBD2 (5 bases). The sample here was CD4+ or CD8+ T cells sorted from blood, taken in a trial of the OX40 agonist ivuxolimab. The clonotype originates from an adult with an advanced solid tumor such as melanoma, head and neck, liver or kidney cancer. CDR3 amino acids: CASQRQFNTGELFF. The DNA of the CDR3 is TGTGCCAGCCAGCGGCAGTTTAACACCGGGGAGCTGTTTTTT.